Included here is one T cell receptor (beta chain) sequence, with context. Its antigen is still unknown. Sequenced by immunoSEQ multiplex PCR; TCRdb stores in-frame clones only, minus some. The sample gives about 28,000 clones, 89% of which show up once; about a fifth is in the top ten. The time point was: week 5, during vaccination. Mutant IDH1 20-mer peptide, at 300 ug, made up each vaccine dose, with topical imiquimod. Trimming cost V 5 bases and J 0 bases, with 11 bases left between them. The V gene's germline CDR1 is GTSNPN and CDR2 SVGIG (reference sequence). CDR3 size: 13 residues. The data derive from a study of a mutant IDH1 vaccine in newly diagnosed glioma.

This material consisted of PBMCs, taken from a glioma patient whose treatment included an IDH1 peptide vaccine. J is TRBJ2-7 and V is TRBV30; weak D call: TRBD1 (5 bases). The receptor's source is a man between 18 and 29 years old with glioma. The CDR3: CAWATGSSYEQYF. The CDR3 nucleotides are TGTGCCTGGGCAACAGGTAGCTCCTACGAGCAGTACTTC. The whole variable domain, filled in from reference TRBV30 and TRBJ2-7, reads SQTIHQWPATLVQPVGSPLSLECTVEGTSNPNLYWYRQAAGRGLQLLFYSVGIGQISSEVPQNLSASRPQDRQFILSSKKLLLSDSGFYLCAWATGSSYEQYFGPGTRLTVT.